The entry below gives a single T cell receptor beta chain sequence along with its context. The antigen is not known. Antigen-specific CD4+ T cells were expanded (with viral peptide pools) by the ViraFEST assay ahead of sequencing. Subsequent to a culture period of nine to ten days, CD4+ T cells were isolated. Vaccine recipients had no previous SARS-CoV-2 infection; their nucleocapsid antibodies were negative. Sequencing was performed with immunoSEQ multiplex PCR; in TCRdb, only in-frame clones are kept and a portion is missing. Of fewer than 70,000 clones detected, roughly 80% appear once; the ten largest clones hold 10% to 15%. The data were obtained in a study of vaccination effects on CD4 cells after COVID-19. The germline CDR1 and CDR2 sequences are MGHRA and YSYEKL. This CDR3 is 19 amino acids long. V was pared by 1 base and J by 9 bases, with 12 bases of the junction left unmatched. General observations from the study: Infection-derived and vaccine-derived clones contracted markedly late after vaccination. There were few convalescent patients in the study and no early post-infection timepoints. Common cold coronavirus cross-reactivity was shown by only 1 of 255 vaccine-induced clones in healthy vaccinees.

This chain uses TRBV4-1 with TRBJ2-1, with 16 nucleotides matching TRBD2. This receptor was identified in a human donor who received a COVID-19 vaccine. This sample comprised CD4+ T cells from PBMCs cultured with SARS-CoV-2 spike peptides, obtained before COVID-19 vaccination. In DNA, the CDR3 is TGCGCCAGCAGCCAAGTAGTTATGGGACTAGCGGGGGGGCCGGGTGAGCAGTTCTTC. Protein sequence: CASSQVVMGLAGGPGEQFF.